This T cell receptor (beta chain) comes out of a study of T cells after posttransplantation cyclophosphamide listed by TCRdb under 2016. The study in broad terms: Using TRB sequencing, the study followed how the T cell repertoire reconstituted after myeloablative bone marrow transplantation in which posttransplantation cyclophosphamide served as GVHD prophylaxis. Samples from about 33 PTCy-treated patients, along with samples from some 17 of their related bone marrow donors, underwent antigen receptor sequencing. Blood from all 35 or so PTCy patients who had 1-year posttransplant specimens underwent TRB sequencing. Up to about 3 additional blood samples from 2 to 5.2 years after transplant were also TRB-sequenced in 3 patients, as was pretransplant blood from a handful of patients. Because TRA and TRB clonality correlated tightly in about 9 samples, the subsequent TCR analyses were limited to TRB only. Public TRB sequences were compared against a database of over 3,000 sequences linked to responses to pathogens, tumor antigens, self-antigens and alloantigens.

Relative to germline, V is 8 bases shorter and J is 1 base shorter, with 11 bases between their ends. The CDR3 measures 14 amino acids from cysteine to phenylalanine. Only CDR3 DNA remains: 42 bases, in frame from the first base. The germline V gene sets CDR1 to KGHSH and CDR2 to LQKENI. To count as naive, T cells had to be viable CD3+CD4+ or CD3+CD8+ cells with a CCR7+CD45RA+CD45RO-CD95-CD27+CD28+ profile. Peripheral blood samples were provided by related bone marrow donors on the day of marrow donation. Peripheral blood and bone marrow mononuclear cells were isolated by Ficoll-Hypaque density centrifugation and were cryopreserved. Sorting of CD4+ and CD8+ T cells, including naive and memory subsets, was performed by FACS on a FACSAria II. Genomic DNA was used for TRB sequencing, which was performed with the immunoSEQ assay at survey resolution or with the hsTCRB kit. The authors processed their data as follows. Initial read processing used immunoSEQ software, and repertoire analyses used the LymphoSeq R package. Clonality was calculated as 1 minus normalized Shannon entropy, and the Gini coefficient was also calculated for each TRB dataset. To infer phenotypes in unsorted samples, TRB sequences from sorted subsets of the recipient or donor were mapped onto unsorted samples from the same recipient. What TCRdb holds here is the immuneACCESS table cut down to in-frame rearrangements. Part of the clones is not present; checked against another copy, under half of the missing clones reflect an unresolved V gene, and the others are unexplained. V and J calls plus clone size are reproduced from that table; the DNA served to infer D and trimming. This sample is represented by 34,000 or so clones; around 90% of them were singletons. Of the sample, 0.1% to 0.12% falls within the top ten clones.

About this clone itself: It lacks a known antigen. Base qualities are not recorded, but no much larger clone differs from it by a single base.

Broader findings and caveats from the paper: Across 45 or so patients, TRB clonality was highly associated with recipient CMV seropositivity and CMV reactivation, and PTCy diversity was similar to diversity in CNI/methotrexate controls. Donor-recipient similarity was low at 1-2 months but increased during the first year, and donor CD8+ memory clones often dominated later blood repertoires. The TRB repertoires of T cells infiltrating skin or the GI tract showed only limited overlap with the TRB repertoires found in blood.

The rearranged segments are TRBV18 and TRBJ2-2; no D gene is confidently identified. This receptor was obtained from a man aged 25 to 45 in good health and a related stem cell transplant donor. The sequencing input was naive CD4+ T cells sorted from blood. The DNA sequence is as follows: TGTGCCAGCACTATTACACAGAACACCGGGGAGCTGTTTTTT. It is translated as CASTITQNTGELFF. The CDR3, completed at both ends by the reference TRBV18 and TRBJ2-2 genes, gives the full variable domain NAGVMQNPRHLVRRRGQEARLRCSPMKGHSHVYWYRQLPEEGLKFMVYLQKENIIDESGMPKERFSAEFPKEGPSILRIQQVVRGDSAAYFCASTITQNTGELFFGEGSRLTVL.